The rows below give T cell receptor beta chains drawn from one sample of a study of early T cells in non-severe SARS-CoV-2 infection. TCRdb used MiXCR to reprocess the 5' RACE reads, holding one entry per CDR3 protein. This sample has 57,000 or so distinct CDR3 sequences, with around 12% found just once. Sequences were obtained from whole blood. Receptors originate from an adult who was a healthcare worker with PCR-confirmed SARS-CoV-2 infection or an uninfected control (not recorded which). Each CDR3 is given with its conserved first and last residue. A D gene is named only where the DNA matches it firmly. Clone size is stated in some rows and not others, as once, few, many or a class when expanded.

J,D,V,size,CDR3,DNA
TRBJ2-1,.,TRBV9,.,CASSVAGSSGDEQFF,TGTGCCAGCAGCGTAGCGGGCTCCTCCGGCGATGAGCAGTTCTTC
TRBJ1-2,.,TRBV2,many,CASGTSLGYTF,TGTGCCAGCGGGACAAGCCTTGGCTACACCTTC
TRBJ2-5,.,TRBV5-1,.,CASSFQGSYEETQYF,TGCGCCAGCAGTTTCCAGGGGTCCTACGAAGAGACCCAGTACTTC
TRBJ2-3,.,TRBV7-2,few,CASSSAGHTDTQYF,TGTGCCAGCAGCTCGGCCGGTCACACAGATACGCAGTATTTT
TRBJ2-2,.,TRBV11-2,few,CASSSDVPFPGELFF,TGTGCCAGCAGCTCAGACGTACCTTTCCCGGGGGAGCTGTTTTTT
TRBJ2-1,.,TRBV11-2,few,CASSLADRQEQFF,TGTGCCAGCAGCTTGGCGGACAGACAAGAGCAGTTCTTC
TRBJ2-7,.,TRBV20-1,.,CSAGKRGQPYEQYF,TGCAGTGCTGGTAAGCGAGGACAGCCTTACGAGCAGTACTTC
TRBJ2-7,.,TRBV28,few,CASARYEQYF,TGTGCCAGTGCCCGTTACGAGCAGTACTTC
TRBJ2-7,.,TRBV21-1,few,CASSIYEQYF,TGTGCCAGCAGCATTTACGAGCAGTACTTC
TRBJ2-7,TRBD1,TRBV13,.,CASSHRGQIEQYF,TGTGCCAGCAGCCATAGGGGACAGATCGAGCAGTACTTC
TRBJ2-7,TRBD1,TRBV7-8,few,CASSTGTGYYEQYF,TGTGCCAGCAGCACGGGGACAGGGTACTACGAGCAGTACTTC
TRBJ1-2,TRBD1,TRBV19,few,CASSYSGQGADYGYTF,TGTGCCAGTAGTTACTCCGGACAGGGGGCGGACTATGGCTACACCTTC
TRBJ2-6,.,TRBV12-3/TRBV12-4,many,CASRAQGSDSGANVLTF,TGTGCCAGCAGGGCACAGGGCTCGGACTCTGGGGCCAACGTCCTGACTTTC
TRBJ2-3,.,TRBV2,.,CASYRSSRSDTQYF,TGTGCCAGCTACCGGTCTAGCCGGTCAGATACGCAGTATTTT
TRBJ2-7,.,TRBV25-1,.,CASSRVDVGNYEQYF,TGTGCCAGCAGCCGGGTGGATGTGGGAAACTACGAGCAGTACTTC
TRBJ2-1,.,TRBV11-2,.,CASSSPPENNEQFF,TGTGCCAGCAGCTCTCCCCCGGAGAACAATGAGCAGTTCTTC
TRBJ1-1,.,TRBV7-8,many,CASSLVGVRGEAFF,TGTGCCAGCAGCTTAGTCGGAGTCCGGGGTGAAGCTTTCTTT
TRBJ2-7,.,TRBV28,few,CASSSSQTVPVEQYF,TGTGCCAGCAGTTCTTCCCAGACCGTGCCCGTCGAGCAGTACTTC
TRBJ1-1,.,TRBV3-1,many,CASSQDPIPEAFF,TGTGCCAGCAGCCAAGATCCCATCCCTGAAGCTTTCTTT
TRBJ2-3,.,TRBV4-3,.,CASSQDGGFTDTQYF,TGCGCCAGCAGCCAAGACGGGGGCTTCACAGATACGCAGTATTTT
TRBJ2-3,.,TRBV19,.,CASSDPTGTLGADTQYF,TGTGCCAGTAGTGATCCCACCGGGACACTGGGAGCAGATACGCAGTATTTT
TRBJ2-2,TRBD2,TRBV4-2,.,CASSQEVAGGPGELFF,TGTGCCAGCAGCCAAGAAGTTGCGGGGGGGCCCGGGGAGCTGTTTTTT
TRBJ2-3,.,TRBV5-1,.,CASSLAGQPSDTQYF,TGCGCCAGCAGCTTGGCCGGGCAGCCTTCGGATACGCAGTATTTT
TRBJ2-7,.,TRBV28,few,CASSLSSRDEQYF,TGTGCCAGCAGTTTAAGTTCTCGGGACGAGCAGTACTTC
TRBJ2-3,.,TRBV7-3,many,CASSLSPATDTQYF,TGTGCCAGCAGCTTAAGTCCCGCCACAGATACGCAGTATTTT
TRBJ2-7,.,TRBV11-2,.,CASTPRQLRHRGPSAEQYF,TGTGCCAGCACACCTCGACAGCTCCGTCACCGGGGGCCCAGCGCCGAGCAGTACTTC
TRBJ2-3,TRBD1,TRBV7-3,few,CASSAWTGADTQYF,TGTGCCAGCAGCGCCTGGACAGGTGCAGATACGCAGTATTTT
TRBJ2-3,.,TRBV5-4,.,CASSAQGGGTDTQYF,TGTGCCAGCAGCGCCCAGGGCGGTGGCACAGATACGCAGTATTTT
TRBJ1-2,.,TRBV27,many,CASSPPGFRGYTF,TGTGCCAGCAGTCCACCAGGGTTTCGTGGCTACACCTTC
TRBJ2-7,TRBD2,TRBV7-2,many,CASSSSLAGGIYEQYF,TGTGCCAGCAGCTCATCGCTAGCGGGAGGAATCTACGAGCAGTACTTC
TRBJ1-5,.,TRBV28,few,CASSFRGAAGDQPQHF,TGTGCCAGCAGTTTTCGGGGGGCAGCGGGCGATCAGCCCCAGCATTTT
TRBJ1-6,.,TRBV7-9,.,CASPSPPLHF,TGTGCCAGTCCCTCCCCACCCCTCCACTTT
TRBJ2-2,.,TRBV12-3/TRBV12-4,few,CASSNRAQGDTGELFF,TGTGCCAGCAGTAACCGGGCTCAAGGTGACACCGGGGAGCTGTTTTTT
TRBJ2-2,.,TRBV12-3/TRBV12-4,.,CASSRQDWGLFF,TGTGCCAGCAGTCGACAGGATTGGGGGCTGTTTTTT
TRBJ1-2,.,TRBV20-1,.,CSARGTHLESGYTF,TGCAGTGCTAGAGGGACCCACCTGGAGAGTGGCTACACCTTC
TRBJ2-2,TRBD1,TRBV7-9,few,CASSPGQGITGELFF,TGTGCCAGCAGCCCCGGACAGGGGATCACCGGGGAGCTGTTTTTT
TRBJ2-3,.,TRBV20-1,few,CSAQTPRGGRSSTDTQYF,TGCAGTGCTCAGACGCCCCGGGGAGGCCGTTCTAGCACAGATACGCAGTATTTT
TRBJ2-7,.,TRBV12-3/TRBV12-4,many,CASSFHSSYEQYF,TGTGCCAGCAGTTTTCATAGCTCCTACGAGCAGTACTTC
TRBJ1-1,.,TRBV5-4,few,CASSVVGIGTEAFF,TGTGCCAGCAGCGTAGTGGGTATCGGCACTGAAGCTTTCTTT
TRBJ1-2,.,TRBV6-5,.,CASSYSLLGAEGYTF,TGTGCCAGCAGTTACTCTTTATTGGGGGCGGAAGGCTACACCTTC
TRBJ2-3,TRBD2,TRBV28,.,CASSLTSSYTDTQYF,TGTGCCAGCAGTTTGACTAGCTCATACACAGATACGCAGTATTTT
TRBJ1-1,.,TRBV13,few,CASSFGLLPEAFF,TGTGCCAGCAGCTTTGGCCTCCTACCTGAAGCTTTCTTT
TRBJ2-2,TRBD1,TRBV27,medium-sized,CASSSGTGHTGELFF,TGTGCCAGCAGTTCGGGGACAGGGCACACCGGGGAGCTGTTTTTT
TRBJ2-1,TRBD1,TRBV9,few,CASSVGQDANEQFF,TGTGCCAGCAGCGTCGGACAGGATGCCAATGAGCAGTTCTTC
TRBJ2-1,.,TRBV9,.,CASSVGGVTEQFF,TGTGCCAGCAGCGTAGGTGGAGTCACTGAGCAGTTCTTC
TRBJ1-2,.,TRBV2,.,CASSEGTYGYTF,TGTGCCAGCAGTGAAGGGACGTATGGCTACACCTTC
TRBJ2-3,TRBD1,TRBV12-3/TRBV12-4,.,CASSLGTGQGTDTQYF,TGTGCCAGCAGTTTGGGTACCGGACAGGGAACAGATACGCAGTATTTT
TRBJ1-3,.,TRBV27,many,CASSLTALGNTIYF,TGTGCCAGCAGTTTGACAGCACTCGGAAACACCATATATTTT
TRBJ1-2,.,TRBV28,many,CASTRGTGYTF,TGTGCCAGCACGCGAGGGACCGGCTACACCTTC
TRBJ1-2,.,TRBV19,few,CASSIQGGYGYTF,TGTGCCAGTAGTATACAAGGCGGCTATGGCTACACCTTC
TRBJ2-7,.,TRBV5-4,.,CASSSPGPPYEQYF,TGTGCCAGCAGCTCACCGGGACCTCCCTACGAGCAGTACTTC